Listed here are 8 T cell receptor beta chains from one sample, sequenced in a study of blood T cell repertoires in COVID-19. This table comes from immunoSEQ multiplex PCR, and its TCRdb copy is limited to in-frame clones, with some not included. The repertoire has about 150,000 clones, about 87% of them found once; the top ten carry roughly 37%. Specimen: peripheral blood. The receptor set was obtained from a man between 50 and 59 years old who had recovered from COVID-19.

The chain links TRBV5-6 to TRBJ1-6, with D maybe TRBD1 (5 bases). Germline V CDR1 and CDR2: SGHDT, YYEEEE. Trimming cost V 1 base and J 7 bases, with 18 bases left between them. This CDR3 is 17 amino acids long. CDR3 sequence: CASSLFRRVQENSPLHF. CDR3 DNA sequence: TGTGCCAGCAGCTTGTTTCGGCGCGTACAGGAGAATTCACCCCTCCACTTT.

V usage is TRBV12-3 or TRBV12-4 and J usage is TRBJ1-2, with 7 positions matching TRBD1. The CDR3 contains 13 residues. V lost 6 bases to trimming and J lost 1 base; unmatched junction nucleotides: 2. This CDR3 reads CASRTGFNYGYTF. DNA for the CDR3: TGTGCCAGCAGGACAGGGTTTAACTATGGCTACACCTTC.

The chain couples TRBV30 to TRBJ1-3; the match to TRBD1 covers 9 bases. CDR1 and CDR2 from the germline V gene are GTSNPN and SVGIG (reference sequence). Germline trimming cut 0 bases from V and 4 bases from J; bases unmatched to any gene: 7. The CDR3 sequence is 16 residues long. This CDR3 is CAWSVGDRVPGNTIYF. DNA for the CDR3: TGTGCCTGGAGTGTAGGGGACAGGGTTCCCGGAAACACCATATATTTT.

This chain links TRBV6-1 with TRBJ1-4; 10 nucleotides line up with TRBD1. This CDR3 has 19 residues. The germline CDR1 and CDR2 sequences are MNHNS and SASEGT. J was trimmed by 6 bases and V by 2 bases; bases with no gene match: 15. This chain's CDR3 is CASSERWGIRGQGYEKLFF. Written as DNA, the CDR3 is TGTGCCAGCAGTGAACGATGGGGGATCCGGGGACAGGGGTATGAAAAACTGTTTTTT.

This chain connects TRBV10-1 to TRBJ1-1; TRBD1 is a possible D gene (6 bases). From germline, CDR1 is WNHNN and CDR2 SYGVQD (reference sequence). V was cut by 2 bases and J by 2 bases, with 12 bases left in between. The CDR3 is 15 amino acids. CDR3 sequence reads: CASSEPTGINTEAFF. The CDR3 bases are TGCGCCAGCAGTGAGCCTACAGGGATAAACACTGAAGCTTTCTTT.

The chain is built from TRBV20-1 and TRBJ2-7, with D uncertain. Germline V gene lookup returns CDR1 DFQATT and CDR2 SNEGSKA (reference sequence). V dropped 3 bases and J dropped 3 bases, with 9 bases sitting between them. This CDR3 has 12 amino acids. CDR3 in DNA: TGCAGTGCTAGTCCACGGAGCTACGAGCAGTACTTC. Translated: CSASPRSYEQYF.

The chain joins TRBV6-5 to TRBJ1-2; TRBD1 matches at 12 bases. J lost 3 bases, V lost 4 bases, and 6 bases had no gene match. Germline CDR1 reads MNHEY; CDR2 reads SVGAGI. The CDR3 has 16 amino acids. The CDR3: CASSSLGTGGDYGYTF. In DNA form, the CDR3 reads TGTGCCAGCAGTTCTCTCGGGACAGGGGGCGACTATGGCTACACCTTC.

V gene TRBV13 combines with J gene TRBJ1-2, with 8 bases identical to TRBD1. With 3 bases clipped from V and 1 base from J, the junction kept 10 bases outside the gene matches. Per germline, CDR1 PRHDT and CDR2 FYEKMQ (reference sequence). CDR3 size: 17 residues. The CDR3 DNA reads TGTGCCAGCAGCTTGGGGACAGGTACCCAACATAACTATGGCTACACCTTC. Amino acid sequence: CASSLGTGTQHNYGYTF.